This T cell receptor beta chain was recorded in a study of regulatory T cells in long-lasting Graves disease. Assembly of TCR beta libraries relied on iRepertoire HTBI primers together with Arm-PCR of CDR3 regions. A single record per CDR3 protein comes from TCRdb applying MiXCR to the multiplex PCR reads. The data show under 450,000 distinct CDR3 sequences, 23% seen once. J gave up 2 bases and V 4 bases, and 6 bases lay outside the gene matches. Germline V gives CDR1 SGHRS, CDR2 YFSETQ. The CDR3 has 15 amino acids. Time point indicated: persistent/refractory GD, antithyroid drugs over 5 years with positive TRAb. Construction of the TCR library relied on RNA isolated from PBMCs. Peripheral blood, at about 9 milliliters, went into EDTA tubes.

Sample: peripheral blood mononuclear cells (PBMCs), taken when the disease was refractory, from a patient treated with antithyroid drugs. This sequence was found in a female donor with Graves disease. The chain employs TRBV5-1 and TRBJ2-7; TRBD2 matches at 10 bases. The CDR3 here is CASSEGLAPPYEQYF. For the CDR3, the DNA is TGCGCCAGCAGCGAGGGACTAGCGCCTCCCTACGAGCAGTACTTC.